Below, 23 T cell receptor beta chains from the same sample are listed, as sequenced in a study of tissue T cells after allogeneic stem cell transplantation. The repertoire was sequenced with immunoSEQ multiplex PCR; TCRdb's copy has only in-frame clones and lacks some. The repertoire has fewer than 30,000 clones, 65% to 90% of them found once; the top ten carry roughly 3.5%. The material was blood, obtained before transplantation. The source is a woman aged 18-49 years who later had graft-versus-host disease after an allogeneic stem cell transplant.

This clone was counted a single time. V and J are TRBV24-1 and TRBJ2-1, with 8 bases lining up with TRBD2. CDR1 and CDR2 from the germline V gene are KGHDR and SFDVKD. The V gene end was trimmed by 5 bases and the J gene end by 8 bases; junction bases not matched to a gene: 7. The CDR3 runs to 14 residues. The CDR3, as DNA: TGTGCCACCAGTGTTTCGGGGGGGGGCGATGAGCAGTTCTTC. It yields the protein CATSVSGGGDEQFF.

The V and J genes are TRBV11-1 and TRBJ2-3; 8 bases align to TRBD2. Germline V gene sequence: CDR1 SGHAT, CDR2 FQDESV (reference sequence). The CDR3 contains 16 residues. The J segment lost 3 bases and the V segment lost 1 base, leaving 6 bases of the junction unmatched. The CDR3 bases are TGTGCCAGCAGCTTAGGCCTGGGCGGGGGGACAGATACGCAGTATTTT. Encoded protein: CASSLGLGGGTDTQYF.

This clone appeared a single time. The V and J genes are TRBV27 and TRBJ2-6, with D tentatively TRBD1 (5 bases). CDR1 is MNHEY, CDR2 SMNVEV, per germline (reference sequence). Trimming took 1 base from V and 2 from J, leaving 18 bases between them. The CDR3 is made up of 19 amino acids. CDR3 in amino acids: CASSLWGLGRATGANVLTF. The CDR3 DNA sequence: TGTGCCAGCAGTTTATGGGGCCTCGGCAGGGCTACTGGGGCCAACGTCCTGACTTTC.

The V gene is TRBV30, the J gene TRBJ1-2; D may be TRBD1 (5 bases). Germline loops: CDR1 GTSNPN, CDR2 SVGIG (reference sequence). Trimming removed 4 bases at V and 4 bases at J, with 10 bases between. CDR3 length: 12 amino acids. The CDR3 sequence is CAWTPGAYGYTF. Here the CDR3 DNA reads TGTGCCTGGACTCCCGGGGCCTATGGCTACACCTTC.

This clone came up a few times. This chain joins TRBV5-8 and TRBJ2-1; the match to TRBD2 covers 9 bases. The ends lost 0 bases at V and 6 bases at J; junction bases unmatched: 10. Germline CDR1 and CDR2: SGHTS and YDEGEE. This CDR3 contains 17 residues. CDR3 in amino acids: CASSLGSRGTSSNEQFF. CDR3 sequence (DNA): TGTGCCAGCAGCTTGGGTAGTCGGGGGACTAGCAGCAATGAGCAGTTCTTC.

The CDR3 DNA follows: TGTGCCAGCAGCCCACCTACGGACAATGAGCAGTTCTTC. Amino acids: CASSPPTDNEQFF. The chain couples TRBV28 to TRBJ2-1, with D uncertain. The CDR3 runs 13 residues. Germline CDR1 is MDHEN and CDR2 is SYDVKM. Trimming removed 6 bases from V and 5 bases from J, with 11 bases in between.

This chain joins TRBV2 and TRBJ2-5; 15 nucleotides agree with TRBD2. The CDR3 covers 16 residues. Germline V CDR1 and CDR2: SNHLY, FYNNEI. Unmatched junction bases numbered 2, after V lost 4 bases and J lost 2 bases. CDR3 residues: CASSGGLAGGQETQYF. The CDR3 DNA reads as TGTGCCAGCAGTGGAGGACTAGCGGGGGGGCAAGAGACCCAGTACTTC.

This chain connects TRBV27 to TRBJ2-1; D remains unclear. The CDR3 spans 15 residues. Germline CDR1 reads MNHEY; CDR2 reads SMNVEV (reference sequence). With 0 bases removed from V and 5 bases from J, the gap between germline ends came to 11 bases. CDR3 amino acids: CASSLSELGHNEQFF. CDR3 nucleotide sequence: TGTGCCAGCAGTTTATCGGAGTTGGGCCACAATGAGCAGTTCTTC.

The gene calls are TRBV4-1 and TRBJ2-6; D unclear. Trimming stripped 1 base from V and 0 bases from J, with 4 bases between. The length of the CDR3 is 15 residues. Germline V CDR1 and CDR2: MGHRA, YSYEKL. DNA for the CDR3: TGCGCCAGCAGCCAAGTGGGCTCTGGGGCCAACGTCCTGACTTTC. It codes for CASSQVGSGANVLTF.

The genes are TRBV27 and TRBJ1-5; D unresolved. Trimming shortened V by 3 bases and J by 0 bases, and 12 bases separated the two germline ends. The germline gives CDR1 MNHEY, CDR2 SMNVEV (reference sequence). The CDR3 sequence is 16 residues long. CDR3 sequence: CASSFHASPSNQPQHF. CDR3 coding DNA: TGTGCCAGCAGTTTTCATGCAAGTCCTAGCAATCAGCCCCAGCATTTT.

The chain has TRBV7-7 and TRBJ2-3; TRBD2 matches 8 bases. V dropped 5 bases and J dropped 2; count of bases not matched to a gene: 6. Germline values: CDR1 SSHAT, CDR2 FNYEAQ (reference sequence). This CDR3 spans 15 amino acids. The CDR3 region is CASSLTREATDTQYF. CDR3 nucleotides: TGTGCCAGCAGCCTAACGCGGGAGGCCACAGATACGCAGTATTTT.

This clone has just a few counts. The chain joins TRBV5-1 to TRBJ1-2; tentatively, D is TRBD1 (5 bases). Germline assignment: CDR1 SGHRS and CDR2 YFSETQ. With 4 bases removed from V and 8 bases from J, the gap between germline ends came to 18 bases. This CDR3 has 14 residues. The CDR3 region is CASSPSTAEGGYTF. The DNA for the CDR3 is TGCGCCAGCAGCCCTTCGACAGCAGAAGGGGGCTACACCTTC.

This chain uses TRBV28 with TRBJ1-1, with no clear D. Per the germline V gene, CDR1 is MDHEN and CDR2 is SYDVKM. CDR3 length: 13 amino acids. Trimming stripped 6 bases from V and 2 bases from J, with 10 bases between. The CDR3 here is CASRYTPNTEAFF. Written as DNA, the CDR3 is TGTGCCAGCAGATATACACCAAACACTGAAGCTTTCTTT.

The J gene is TRBJ2-7, the V gene TRBV15; D possibly corresponds to TRBD1 (10 bases). Trimming removed 3 bases from V and 3 bases from J, with 21 bases in between. The CDR3 is made up of 17 amino acids. CDR1 and CDR2 from the germline V gene are LNHNV and YYDKDF (reference sequence). CDR3 in DNA: TGTGCCACCAGCAGGAATCTAGCGGGACAGGGGAACTACGAGCAGTACTTC. Residues: CATSRNLAGQGNYEQYF. Looking up the rest from reference TRBV15 and TRBJ2-7 gives the full variable domain: DAMVIQNPRYQVTQFGKPVTLSCSQTLNHNVMYWYQQKSSQAPKLLFHYYDKDFNNEADTPDNFQSRRPNTSFCFLDIRSPGLGDTAMYLCATSRNLAGQGNYEQYFGPGTRLTVT.

J is TRBJ2-7 and V is TRBV29-1; a weak D match, TRBD1 (6 bases). Trimming left V 7 bases short and J 3 bases short, with 16 bases between. The CDR3 is made up of 13 amino acids. Germline lookup yields CDR1 SQVTM and CDR2 ANQGSEA. The CDR3 reads CSATDSSDYEQYF. In nucleotides, the CDR3 is TGCAGCGCTACGGACAGCAGCGACTACGAGCAGTACTTC.

CDR3: CASSDARRAQETQYF. The CDR3 bases are TGTGCCAGCAGTGACGCCCGACGCGCTCAAGAGACCCAGTACTTC. This chain links TRBV6-1 with TRBJ2-5; D not resolved. The CDR3 length is 15 residues. The V end was cut by 3 bases, the J end by 2 bases, with 13 bases between. The germline V gene has CDR1 MNHNS and CDR2 SASEGT.

The chain employs TRBV6-1 and TRBJ2-3; TRBD2 aligns across 12 bases. CDR1 is MNHNS, CDR2 SASEGT, per germline. Trimming cost V 2 bases and J 2 bases; bases outside gene matches: 17. The CDR3 runs to 21 residues. CDR3 DNA sequence: TGTGCCAGCAGTGAATCCAGACTAGCGGGAGCGCGATGGGACCACACAGATACGCAGTATTTT. Its translation is CASSESRLAGARWDHTDTQYF.

The V and J genes are TRBV24-1 and TRBJ1-5, with D perhaps TRBD1 (5 bases). CDR1 and CDR2 (germline): KGHDR, SFDVKD. The CDR3 has 13 amino acids. V was pared by 5 bases and J by 6 bases, with 10 bases between. CDR3 DNA: TGTGCCACCAGTGGGCAGGGTGGTCAGCCCCAGCATTTT. Translated, it gives CATSGQGGQPQHF.

The chain is built from TRBV7-6 and TRBJ2-3; 10 bases map to TRBD2. Unmatched junction bases numbered 7, after V lost 5 bases and J lost 5 bases. CDR3 size: 15 residues. CDR1 is SGHVS and CDR2 is FNYEAQ in the germline V gene. For the CDR3, the DNA is TGTGCCAGCAGCAACAGCGGGGGGGCGGGAGATACGCAGTATTTT. Residues: CASSNSGGAGDTQYF.

The chain has TRBV28 and TRBJ2-3; 8 bases are a match to TRBD2. The CDR3 contains 15 residues. CDR1 and CDR2 from the germline V gene are MDHEN and SYDVKM. With V trimmed by 7 bases and J by 1 base, 7 bases remained unmatched. The CDR3 coding sequence is TGTGCCAGCACCGCCCCGGGGGGGGGCACAGATACGCAGTATTTT. Its translation is CASTAPGGGTDTQYF.

Here the CDR3 DNA reads TGTGCCAGTTCGATTCAGGGTAGAGGAGACTACGAGCAGTACTTC. Translating it yields CASSIQGRGDYEQYF. The rearrangement joins TRBV6-5 to TRBJ2-7; D possibly corresponds to TRBD1 (5 bases). Germline assignment: CDR1 MNHEY and CDR2 SVGAGI. The CDR3 covers 15 residues. V was shortened by 9 bases and J by 3 bases, with 21 bases between the two germline ends.

V is TRBV25-1 and J is TRBJ1-4; 8 positions match TRBD1. The CDR3 has 17 amino acids. In germline, CDR1 is MGHDK, CDR2 SYGVNS. Trimming cost V 1 base and J 2 bases; bases outside gene matches: 6. The CDR3 DNA reads as TGTGCCAGCAGTGAATGGAGGACAGGGACCACTAATGAAAAACTGTTTTTT. It translates to CASSEWRTGTTNEKLFF.

To note about this clone: An end of the junction differs from the germline gene, which may be a read error. The chain has TRBV6-2 or TRBV6-3 and TRBJ2-3; 8 bases agree with TRBD2. Germline loops: CDR1 MNHEY, CDR2 SVGEGT. The length of the CDR3 is 14 residues. CDR3 protein: CASSESGGTDSQYF. In DNA form, the CDR3 reads TGTGCCAGCAGTGAGAGCGGGGGCACAGATTCGCAGTATTTT.